What follows are 4 T cell receptor beta chains derived from one specimen sequenced in a study of CXCR3-negative and CXCR3-positive naive CD8 T cells (dated by TCRdb to between 2018 and 2021). Sequencing relied on a NextSeq 550. The Human TCR Profiling Kit (MiLaboratory) was used to make UMI-labeled 5' RACE TRB cDNA libraries. Following TCRdb reprocessing, every CDR3 protein sequence forms one entry, and DNA is not provided. The sample has around 50,000 distinct CDR3 sequences on record. The ten top clones hold about 25% of the sample. Material: memory CD8+ T cells from blood. The sample's cell subset or site, from its label and the paper: conventional CD8+ memory T cells (TMEM), sorted as controls. These receptors were obtained from a human donor in good health. Some clones in this sample may be carry-over from other donors' samples.

The V and J genes are TRBV4-1 and TRBJ2-3; TCRdb's D call, TRBD2, is unchecked because there is no DNA. Germline V CDR1 and CDR2: MGHRA, YSYEKL. The CDR3 has 17 residues. The CDR3 protein is CASRSATSGSWTDTQYF.

V is TRBV23-1 and J is TRBJ2-1; TCRdb's assignment of TRBD1 cannot be checked, as there is no DNA. TRBV23-1 is noted as an ORF with a role that remains uncertain. The length of the CDR3 is 15 residues. CDR3 residues: CASSRQTGEWDEQFF.

V gene TRBV7-2 combines with J gene TRBJ2-1; TCRdb's D call of TRBD2 is untestable without DNA. The CDR3 runs to 16 residues. CDR1 SGHTA and CDR2 FQGNSA come from the germline V gene. The CDR3 region is CASSPSRDPPYNEQFF.

This chain joins TRBV20-1 and TRBJ2-7. The germline CDR1 and CDR2 sequences are DFQATT and SNEGSKA (reference sequence). CDR3 length: 14 amino acids. The CDR3 region is CSAGSLAAWYEQYF.